These 18 T cell receptor beta chains originate from one sample sequenced in a study of low-dose radiotherapy and immunotherapy resistance in tumors. Time point defined: before trial treatment. TRAV and TRBV primers primed cDNA for both TCRalpha and TCRbeta. With a constant-region primer and a V-primer adapter, TCRs were subjected to roughly 18 PCR cycles of amplification. TCRdb re-analysed the reads in MiXCR, keeping a single row per CDR3 protein. The sample shows 55,000 to 70,000 distinct CDR3 sequences, 20% to 25% of them seen only once. The material was PBMCs, obtained before treatment. The origin of the receptors is a male donor with prostate cancer.

The V and J genes are TRBV2 and TRBJ1-5, with no clear D. The germline gives CDR1 SNHLY, CDR2 FYNNEI. Trimming cost V 5 bases and J 1 base, with 9 bases left between them. There are 14 residues in the CDR3. The chain's CDR3 is CASSSGLSNQPQHF. The CDR3 DNA reads as TGTGCCAGCAGTTCAGGTTTGAGCAATCAGCCCCAGCATTTT.

Only one count was recorded for this clonotype. J is TRBJ2-7 and V is TRBV12-3 or TRBV12-4, with 8 bases aligning to TRBD1. The junction had 4 bases not matched to a gene; V was cut back by 6 bases and J by 0 bases. CDR3 size: 14 residues. The CDR3 protein is CASRATGGSYEQYF. The DNA of the CDR3 is TGTGCCAGCAGGGCAACAGGGGGCTCCTACGAGCAGTACTTC.

This clonotype was detected only a few times. The chain has TRBV4-3 and TRBJ1-5; perhaps TRBD1 as D (6 bases). This CDR3 has 15 amino acids. Germline assignment: CDR1 LGHNA and CDR2 YSLEER. The V and J ends lost 4 bases and 3 bases respectively, with 13 bases between them. CDR3 sequence (DNA): TGCGCCAGCAGCCGGACAGAAAATACCAATCAGCCCCAGCATTTT. Translated, it gives CASSRTENTNQPQHF.

This clonotype was counted at least ten times. The chain has TRBV5-6 and TRBJ2-6; D might be TRBD1 or TRBD2, each matching 5 bases. Trimming cost V 0 bases and J 4 bases, with 11 bases left between them. This CDR3 spans 16 amino acids. Germline CDR1 reads SGHDT; CDR2 reads YYEEEE. CDR3 sequence: CASSLVKGTGANVLTF. CDR3 bases: TGTGCCAGCAGCTTGGTAAAGGGGACCGGGGCCAACGTCCTGACTTTC.

This clonotype appeared many times. The V call is TRBV12-3 or TRBV12-4, the J call TRBJ2-4; TRBD1 might be the D (5 bases). The CDR3 is 14 residues long. V lost 6 bases, J lost 5 bases, and 14 bases lay in between. The CDR3 spells CASSRQTTQNIQYF. The CDR3 nucleotides are TGTGCCAGCAGCCGACAGACGACCCAAAACATTCAGTACTTC.

This clonotype was picked up many times. V usage is TRBV10-3 and J usage is TRBJ1-4; 7 bases align to TRBD1. In germline, CDR1 is ENHRY, CDR2 SYGVKD. The V segment lost 5 bases and the J segment 8 bases; nucleotides outside the gene matches: 2. The CDR3 has 12 amino acids. The CDR3 loop reads CAISQGGEKLFF. CDR3 DNA sequence: TGTGCCATCAGTCAGGGGGGGGAAAAACTGTTTTTT.

The chain carries TRBV11-2 and TRBJ2-4, with TRBD2 as a possible D gene (6 bases). Trimming took off 3 bases at V and 7 bases at J, with 10 bases between the two ends. The germline V gene has CDR1 SGHAT and CDR2 FQNNGV. This CDR3 has 13 residues. CDR3 coding DNA: TGTGCCAGCAGCTTCCCCGGGAGTAACATTCAGTACTTC. This codes for CASSFPGSNIQYF. Looking up the rest from reference TRBV11-2 and TRBJ2-4 gives the full variable domain: EAGVAQSPRYKIIEKRQSVAFWCNPISGHATLYWYQQILGQGPKLLIQFQNNGVVDDSQLPKDRFSAERLKGVDSTLKIQPAKLEDSAVYLCASSFPGSNIQYFGAGTRLSVL.

The CDR3 nucleotides read TGCAGTGCTAGAGATCCCGGACACCCGAACACTGAAGCTTTCTTT. It specifies CSARDPGHPNTEAFF. The chain uses TRBV20-1 and TRBJ1-1; weak D call: TRBD1 (5 bases). The V end lost 0 bases, the J end lost 1 base, and 12 bases lay between the germline ends. The CDR3 runs 15 residues. Germline values: CDR1 DFQATT, CDR2 SNEGSKA (reference sequence).

The CDR3 DNA follows: TGTGCCAGCAGTCCGGGACTATCCCTGCCTGAGCAGTTCTTC. Translation gives CASSPGLSLPEQFF. The chain links TRBV12-3 or TRBV12-4 to TRBJ2-1, with 7 bases lining up with TRBD2. After removal of 5 bases from V and 9 bases from J, the junction contained 10 bases not matched to a gene. This CDR3 has 14 residues.

In regard to this clonotype: It differs at one base from a far larger clone, so likely a read error. The chain carries TRBV5-8 and TRBJ2-3, with TRBD2 matching over 7 bases. The CDR3 extends over 16 amino acids. Germline V gene lookup returns CDR1 SGHTS and CDR2 YDEGEE. CDR3 residues: CVSSLGPGRGTDTQYF. CDR3 nucleotides: TGTGTCAGCAGTCTCGGACCAGGGAGGGGAACAGATACGCAGTATTTT.

This clonotype appeared many times. The chain joins TRBV11-2 to TRBJ2-1; D is unresolved. The V gene lost 1 base and the J gene lost 4 bases, with 11 bases spanning the gap. The CDR3 has 15 residues. Germline V lookup: CDR1 SGHAT, CDR2 FQNNGV. Here the CDR3 DNA reads TGTGCCAGCAGCTTAGGCAGGAGTGGGTACAATGAGCAGTTCTTC. Translation: CASSLGRSGYNEQFF.

To note about this clonotype: The likely explanation is a read error, given a far larger clone one base away. This rearrangement joins TRBV6-8 to TRBJ2-1; D is undetermined. The germline CDR1 and CDR2 sequences are MNHGY and SAAAGT. The CDR3 runs to 14 residues. Trimming took 6 bases from V and 10 from J, leaving 19 bases between them. Written as DNA, the CDR3 is TGTGCCAGCAGCTCGGGCCGACCGCCCTACGAGCAGTTCTTC. Amino acids: CASSSGRPPYEQFF.

This clonotype was detected many times. The V call is TRBV5-1, the J call TRBJ2-7; TRBD2 might be the D (5 bases). Germline V CDR1 and CDR2: SGHRS, YFSETQ. The CDR3 contains 14 residues. The V gene lost 4 bases and the J gene lost 8 bases, with 19 bases spanning the gap. CDR3 residues: CASSVGEAANKQYF. CDR3 nucleotides: TGCGCCAGCAGCGTGGGAGAGGCGGCTAACAAGCAGTACTTC.

This chain joins TRBV18 and TRBJ2-7; weak D call: TRBD2 (6 bases). CDR3 size: 16 residues. Germline lookup yields CDR1 KGHSH and CDR2 LQKENI. Trimming left V 6 bases short and J 4 bases short, with 22 bases between. CDR3 DNA: TGTGCCAGCTCCCCGCTAGCGCGGGGAGGTGGGTACGAGCAGTACTTC. It translates to CASSPLARGGGYEQYF.

This clonotype was observed at least ten times. The chain links TRBV29-1 to TRBJ2-2; D perhaps matches TRBD2 (5 bases). CDR1 is SQVTM, CDR2 ANQGSEA, per germline. There are 13 residues in the CDR3. Written as DNA, the CDR3 is TGCATTAGAGAGGTGCGAGGGTCCGGGGAGCTGTTTTTT. Translating it yields CIREVRGSGELFF.

This clonotype has a count of ten or more. The genes are TRBV14 and TRBJ1-1; D is possibly TRBD1 (6 bases). Germline assignment: CDR1 SGHDN and CDR2 FVKESK. CDR3 length: 16 residues. V shed 5 bases and J shed 1 base, with 17 bases lying between them. CDR3 bases: TGTGCCAGCAGCAGGACAGCGGGGGCGAGGAACACTGAAGCTTTCTTT. Protein: CASSRTAGARNTEAFF.

This clonotype was counted at least ten times. The chain is built from TRBV20-1 and TRBJ2-2; no definite D call. CDR3 length: 15 residues. Germline V CDR1 and CDR2: DFQATT, SNEGSKA (reference sequence). Trimming took off 1 base at V and 4 bases at J, with 13 bases between the two ends. The CDR3 DNA reads TGCAGTGCTAGAGTGGGTCTGCATGGCACCGGGGAGCTGTTTTTT. It encodes CSARVGLHGTGELFF.

In its sample, this clonotype was seen many times. This sequence joins TRBV7-9 and TRBJ1-4; 8 nucleotides align to TRBD1. The CDR3 runs to 13 residues. Germline lookup yields CDR1 SEHNR and CDR2 FQNEAQ (reference sequence). V trimming: 6 bases; J trimming: 5 bases; junction bases outside the gene matches: 2. DNA for the CDR3: TGTGCCAGCAGGCGGACAGGGAATGAAAAACTGTTTTTT. Its protein is CASRRTGNEKLFF.